Given below is one T cell receptor beta chain in context. The data were obtained in a study of shared clonotypes between healthy human individuals. Repertoires were generated with immunoSEQ multiplex PCR, while TCRdb's copy carries only in-frame clones and drops some. The sample records approximately 1,500,000 clones, around 98% being singletons. V dropped 3 bases and J dropped 1 base, with 16 bases sitting between them. The CDR3 length is 16 residues. CDR1 and CDR2 (germline): SGHDT, YYEEEE. The sequencing sample was made of naive CD4+ T cells sorted from blood. Subset reported: CD45RA+ positively selected. The rearrangement uses TRBV5-6 and TRBJ2-5, with D hard to call. The source is a man aged 30 to 39 in good health. CDR3 nucleotide sequence: TGTGCCAGCAGCTCGAGAAGGGCAGGAGTCCAAGAGACCCAGTACTTC. The encoded protein is CASSSRRAGVQETQYF.